This TCR beta chain was sequenced during a study of CD8 T cells in Susac syndrome. TCR beta was sequenced from blood CD8+ and CD4+ T cells. Relapsing-remitting disease, either stable or active, was present in the multiple sclerosis controls, who were treatment-naive patients. RNA totalling about 0.5 to 1 ug underwent reverse transcription with random hexamers. TCR beta CDR3 was amplified by immunoSEQ multiplex PCR. This amplification extended across 54 Vbeta and 13 Jbeta segments. Each CDR3 protein gets one entry after TCRdb re-called the immunoSEQ multiplex PCR reads with MiXCR. The table has some 120,000 distinct CDR3 sequences, about 94% seen once. Study-wide points: Regarding the TCR sequencing and HLA analysis, the study admitted that a relatively small number of individuals were involved.

J lost 10 bases, V lost 5 bases, and 15 bases had no gene match. There are 15 residues in the CDR3. In the case of this clonotype: Its antigen is undetermined.

Sequenced: CD4+ T cells from PBMCs. The TCR comes from a human donor with multiple sclerosis. The V and J genes are TRBV12-3 or TRBV12-4 and TRBJ1-2, with 8 bases lining up with TRBD1. The CDR3 loop reads CASSDRGQGSSHYTF. CDR3 DNA sequence: TGTGCCAGCAGTGATCGAGGACAGGGATCGTCGCACTACACCTTC.